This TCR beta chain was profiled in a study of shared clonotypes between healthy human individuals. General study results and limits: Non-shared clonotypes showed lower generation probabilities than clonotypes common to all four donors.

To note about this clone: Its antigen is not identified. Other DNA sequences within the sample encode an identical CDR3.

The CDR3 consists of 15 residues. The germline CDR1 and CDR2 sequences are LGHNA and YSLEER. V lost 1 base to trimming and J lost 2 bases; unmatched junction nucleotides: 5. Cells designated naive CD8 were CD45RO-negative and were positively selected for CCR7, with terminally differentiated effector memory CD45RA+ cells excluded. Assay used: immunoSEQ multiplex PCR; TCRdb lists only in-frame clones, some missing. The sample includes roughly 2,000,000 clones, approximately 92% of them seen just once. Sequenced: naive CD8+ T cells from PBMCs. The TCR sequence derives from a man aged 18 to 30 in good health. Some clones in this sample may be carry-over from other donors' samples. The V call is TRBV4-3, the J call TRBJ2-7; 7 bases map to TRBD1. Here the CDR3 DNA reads TGCGCCAGCAGCCAAGCCGGGACAGCTACCTACGAGCAGTACTTC. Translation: CASSQAGTATYEQYF.